Following are 23 T cell receptor beta chains from one sample sequenced in a study of identical twins (dated by TCRdb to 2016 to 2017). The library relied on 5' RACE. The sample was run on an Illumina HiSeq 2000. TCRdb's own reprocessing of the public reads used fastp at Q25 and MiXCR and kept productive beta chains. CDR3 protein duplicates are merged, each entry listing the most common genes and DNA. Within this sample are hundreds of thousands of distinct CDR3 sequences, with around 21% of them counted one time only. 4.3% of the sample lies in the top ten. These data were also reused for a study on T cells expressing NK-cell markers.

The sequencing input was PBMCs. These receptors originate from a woman between 18 and 29 years old in good health.

This clonotype showed up just a few times. The chain employs TRBV12-3 or TRBV12-4 and TRBJ1-1; tentatively, D is TRBD1 (6 bases). This CDR3 is 12 amino acids long. The V gene lost 4 bases and the J gene lost 7 bases, with 10 bases spanning the gap. The CDR3: CASSWTVGEAFF. The CDR3 nucleotides read TGTGCCAGCAGTTGGACAGTTGGTGAAGCTTTCTTT.

In this sample, this clonotype turned up many times. The rearrangement joins TRBV20-1 to TRBJ2-5; D might be TRBD2 (5 bases). Germline V gene data show CDR1 as DFQATT and CDR2 as SNEGSKA (reference sequence). The CDR3 totals 15 residues. Trimming stripped 0 bases from V and 5 bases from J, with 16 bases between. This CDR3 reads CSARDVSEASETQYF. Here the CDR3 DNA reads TGCAGTGCTAGAGATGTGTCGGAGGCTTCGGAGACCCAGTACTTC.

This clonotype was counted once. The rearrangement joins TRBV5-6 to TRBJ2-1; D is unresolved. The CDR3 loop spans 12 amino acids. CDR1 is SGHDT and CDR2 is YYEEEE in the germline V gene. V dropped 4 bases and J dropped 6 bases, with 8 bases sitting between them. The CDR3 region is CASSSRPNEQFF. CDR3 bases: TGTGCCAGCAGCAGCCGACCCAATGAGCAGTTCTTC.

This clonotype has just a few counts. V and J are TRBV29-1 and TRBJ2-7, with a weak D call TRBD1 (6 bases). Trimming took 0 bases from V and 0 from J, leaving 12 bases between them. The CDR3 has 15 residues. Germline CDR1 reads SQVTM; CDR2 reads ANQGSEA. The CDR3 DNA reads TGCAGCGTTGAAGAGGAAACAGGGCCCTCCTACGAGCAGTACTTC. It yields the protein CSVEEETGPSYEQYF.

The V and J genes are TRBV21-1 and TRBJ2-3; the D call in the table, TRBD1, was not verified against the DNA. TRBV21-1 constitutes a pseudogene. The CDR3 extends over 16 amino acids. The CDR3 DNA reads as TGTGCCAGCAGCCCCGGGACCACTTCCTCAACAGATACGCAGTATTTT. As protein: CASSPGTTSSTDTQYF.

Many counts were recorded for this clonotype. This rearrangement joins TRBV15 to TRBJ2-7; tentatively, D is TRBD1 or TRBD2 (6 bases each). The CDR3 is 15 amino acids. The ends were cut back, 8 bases at V and 3 bases at J, with 20 bases in the middle. The germline gives CDR1 LNHNV, CDR2 YYDKDF (reference sequence). CDR3 protein: CATQKEGGLGYEQYF. Written as DNA, the CDR3 is TGTGCCACCCAAAAGGAGGGGGGTTTAGGCTACGAGCAGTACTTC.

The chain has TRBV21-1 and TRBJ1-5. TRBV21-1 has pseudogene status. The CDR3 is 12 amino acids. The CDR3 sequence: CASSKEGQPQHF. CDR3 nucleotide sequence: TGTGCCAGCAGCAAGGAGGGTCAGCCCCAGCATTTT.

This sequence joins TRBV20-1 and TRBJ1-3; 8 bases are shared with TRBD1. Losses at the gene ends were 3 bases for V and 11 bases for J; bases not matched to a gene: 9. The CDR3 runs 13 residues. The V gene's germline CDR1 is DFQATT and CDR2 SNEGSKA (reference sequence). The DNA of the CDR3 is TGCAGTGCTAGTCACAGGGGGGGAGGGGCCATATATTTT. Its translation is CSASHRGGGAIYF.

The gene calls are TRBV5-5 and TRBJ2-2, with 10 nucleotides matching TRBD2. From germline, CDR1 is SGHKS and CDR2 YYEKEE (reference sequence). CDR3 length: 17 amino acids. J gave up 4 bases and V 1 base, and 7 bases lay outside the gene matches. In DNA form, the CDR3 reads TGTGCCAGCAGCTTGAAATCTAGCGGGAGTTTCACCGGGGAGCTGTTTTTT. It yields the protein CASSLKSSGSFTGELFF.

This chain uses TRBV7-8 with TRBJ1-2, with D tentatively TRBD1 (5 bases). CDR1 SGHVS and CDR2 FQNEAQ come from the germline V gene. This CDR3 is built from 15 residues. The germline V and J ends were trimmed by 2 bases and 7 bases, with 17 bases remaining between them. The CDR3 DNA is TGTGCCAGCAGCTTAACAACAGGCCTATGGGGTGGCTACACCTTC. It translates to CASSLTTGLWGGYTF.

This clonotype was detected a few times. V is TRBV7-9 and J is TRBJ1-1; D is uncertain. The CDR3 extends over 12 amino acids. Trimming took 1 base from V and 4 from J, leaving 4 bases between them. Germline lookup yields CDR1 SEHNR and CDR2 FQNEAQ (reference sequence). This CDR3 is CASSLVTTEAFF. CDR3 nucleotides: TGTGCCAGCAGCTTAGTTACCACTGAAGCTTTCTTT.

This clonotype was found a few times. The chain links TRBV6-1 to TRBJ2-1, with 10 bases lining up with TRBD2. The V segment lost 5 bases and the J segment 7 bases; nucleotides outside the gene matches: 8. The CDR3 totals 15 residues. Germline lookup yields CDR1 MNHNS and CDR2 SASEGT. The CDR3 sequence: CASSRSGGAGNEQFF. The CDR3 nucleotides read TGTGCCAGCAGTCGAAGCGGGGGGGCCGGTAATGAGCAGTTCTTC.

J is TRBJ2-3 and V is TRBV4-2, with 7 bases lining up with TRBD1. Unmatched junction bases numbered 7, after V lost 5 bases and J lost 2 bases. The CDR3 consists of 15 residues. From germline, CDR1 is LGHNA and CDR2 YNFKEQ. The DNA for the CDR3 is TGTGCCAGCAGCGCTCAGGGGGTCCACACAGATACGCAGTATTTT. It specifies CASSAQGVHTDTQYF.

This clonotype was counted only a few times. The rearrangement joins TRBV29-1 to TRBJ2-2; D remains unclear. Germline V gene data show CDR1 as SQVTM and CDR2 as ANQGSEA. The CDR3 is 16 amino acids. The V end was cut by 4 bases, the J end by 2 bases, with 17 bases between. The CDR3 DNA follows: TGCAGCGTTGCGATTGGCGGCCGAAGAAACACCGGGGAGCTGTTTTTT. Translation gives CSVAIGGRRNTGELFF.

The J gene is TRBJ2-7, the V gene TRBV12-3 or TRBV12-4; D possibly corresponds to TRBD2 (5 bases). Between the trimmed V and J ends, which lost 3 bases and 3 bases, there was a span of 12 bases. This CDR3 is built from 14 residues. The CDR3 coding sequence is TGTGCCAGCAGTTTTGTCGGGGTACACTACGAGCAGTACTTC. It yields the protein CASSFVGVHYEQYF.

The chain combines TRBV6-2 or TRBV6-3 with TRBJ2-7; D is unresolved. CDR3 size: 16 residues. Trimming stripped 6 bases from V and 4 bases from J, with 22 bases between. Germline V CDR1 and CDR2: MNHEY, SVGEGT. CDR3 protein: CASSSQKPPHWYEQYF. The CDR3 DNA reads as TGTGCCAGCAGCAGCCAGAAACCCCCCCACTGGTACGAGCAGTACTTC.

V and J are TRBV7-2 and TRBJ2-7, with D perhaps TRBD2 (6 bases). Trimming stripped 2 bases from V and 3 bases from J, with 14 bases between. CDR1 is SGHTA, CDR2 FQGNSA, per germline. CDR3 length equals 15 residues. CDR3 sequence (DNA): TGTGCCAGCAGCTTAATCGGGGGACTCAACTACGAGCAGTACTTC. Translation: CASSLIGGLNYEQYF.

This clonotype was counted many times. The genes are TRBV7-6 and TRBJ2-3, with D unclear. Trimming shortened V by 5 bases and J by 5 bases, and 11 bases separated the two germline ends. The CDR3 is made up of 13 amino acids. The germline V gene has CDR1 SGHVS and CDR2 FNYEAQ. This CDR3 is CASSPNRRDTQYF. CDR3 nucleotide sequence: TGTGCCAGCAGCCCGAATCGGCGAGATACGCAGTATTTT.

This clonotype appeared many times. The V call is TRBV6-1, the J call TRBJ2-3, with 8 bases matching TRBD2. CDR1 and CDR2 from the germline V gene are MNHNS and SASEGT. With V trimmed by 7 bases and J by 2 bases, 8 bases remained unmatched. The CDR3 contains 15 residues. In DNA, the CDR3 is TGTGCCAGCACGGTCTCGGGGGGGATCACAGATACGCAGTATTTT. Protein: CASTVSGGITDTQYF.

This clonotype came up a few times. This chain connects TRBV20-1 to TRBJ2-3; D uncertain. This CDR3 spans 11 amino acids. Trimming stripped 6 bases from V and 5 bases from J, with 9 bases between. Germline V CDR1 and CDR2: DFQATT, SNEGSKA (reference sequence). The CDR3 DNA reads as TGCAGTGCCGGGTTGGAAGATACGCAGTATTTT. It specifies CSAGLEDTQYF.

The J gene is TRBJ2-3, the V gene TRBV20-1; tentative D call: TRBD2 (6 bases). The CDR3 has 11 amino acids. V dropped 4 bases and J dropped 8 bases, with 10 bases sitting between them. CDR1 is DFQATT, CDR2 SNEGSKA, per germline (reference sequence). CDR3: CSANKGGTQYF. The CDR3 bases are TGCAGTGCTAACAAGGGAGGTACGCAGTATTTT.

CDR3 nucleotides: TGTGCCAGCAGCCCCACCCCAGCAGACCAAGAGACCCAGTACTTC. Translation: CASSPTPADQETQYF. The chain uses TRBV5-4 and TRBJ2-5; D not resolved. Germline lookup yields CDR1 SGHNT and CDR2 YYREEE (reference sequence). Trimming pared 4 bases from V and 0 bases from J, leaving 13 bases between. There are 15 residues in the CDR3.

This clonotype was recorded a few times. The chain links TRBV30 to TRBJ2-1; TRBD2 matches 8 bases. The CDR3 loop spans 15 amino acids. Germline assignment: CDR1 GTSNPN and CDR2 SVGIG (reference sequence). The V and J ends lost 3 bases and 5 bases, in that order; junction bases with no gene match: 9. The CDR3 DNA follows: TGTGCCTGGAGCCCGGGACTAGGAGGAGACAATGAGCAGTTCTTC. Translating it yields CAWSPGLGGDNEQFF.